A single sample is the source of the 15 T cell receptor beta chains below, sequenced in a study of high-grade serous ovarian cancer treatment subgroups. Tumor samples were obtained before definitive surgery or chemotherapy. Repertoires were generated with immunoSEQ multiplex PCR, while TCRdb's copy carries only in-frame clones and drops some. This sample yields about 11,000 clones, of which 80% to 85% are seen a single time; under 8% belongs to the top ten. The specimen was tumor tissue. These receptors came from a human donor with high-grade serous ovarian cancer.

This clone was found once. The chain couples TRBV7-6 to TRBJ2-1; unclear D gene. The V end lost 1 base, the J end lost 2 bases, and 12 bases lay between the germline ends. This CDR3 has 16 residues. Germline CDR1 and CDR2: SGHVS and FNYEAQ. The CDR3 loop is CASSLGWRQPYNEQFF. CDR3 DNA: TGTGCCAGCAGCTTAGGCTGGCGGCAGCCCTACAATGAGCAGTTCTTC.

The rearrangement joins TRBV2 to TRBJ2-1; 10 bases are a match to TRBD2. Germline CDR1 and CDR2: SNHLY and FYNNEI. With V trimmed by 6 bases and J by 6 bases, 8 bases remained unmatched. The CDR3 is 15 amino acids. CDR3 nucleotides: TGTGCCAGCAGGGATAGCGGGAGGTCTGGCAATGAGCAGTTCTTC. Encoded protein: CASRDSGRSGNEQFF. The variable domain in full, completed from reference TRBV2 and TRBJ2-1, reads EPEVTQTPSHQVTQMGQEVILRCVPISNHLYFYWYRQILGQKVEFLVSFYNNEISEKSEIFDDQFSVERPDGSNFTLKIRSTKLEDSAMYFCASRDSGRSGNEQFFGPGTRLTVL.

The rearrangement links TRBV6-1 to TRBJ2-1; a possible D gene is TRBD2 (6 bases). Trimming shortened V by 4 bases and J by 4 bases, and 20 bases separated the two germline ends. Germline loops: CDR1 MNHNS, CDR2 SASEGT. This CDR3 contains 17 residues. In DNA, the CDR3 is TGTGCCAGCAGTGGGGGTCTGGCGGGGCAACCTTACAATGAGCAGTTCTTC. Translating gives CASSGGLAGQPYNEQFF.

The chain combines TRBV29-1 with TRBJ2-5; perhaps TRBD1 as D (6 bases). Germline V gene data show CDR1 as SQVTM and CDR2 as ANQGSEA. The CDR3 loop spans 12 amino acids. The V and J ends lost 8 bases and 2 bases respectively, with 12 bases between them. The CDR3 is CSIRQDQETQYF. The CDR3 DNA reads as TGCAGCATTCGACAGGATCAAGAGACCCAGTACTTC.

The chain uses TRBV4-1 and TRBJ2-1; 14 nucleotides match TRBD2. Trimming took 0 bases from V and 9 from J; bases not matched to a gene: 10. The CDR3 sequence is 18 residues long. Germline V gives CDR1 MGHRA, CDR2 YSYEKL. CDR3 nucleotides: TGCGCCAGCAGCCAAGACCTTAGCGGGACTAGCGGGAGATGTGAGCAGTTCTTC. Translated: CASSQDLSGTSGRCEQFF.

This clone has only a few counts. The rearrangement uses TRBV5-1 and TRBJ1-1, with 8 bases fitting TRBD1. Germline CDR1 and CDR2: SGHRS and YFSETQ. The ends lost 0 bases at V and 1 base at J; junction bases unmatched: 5. The CDR3 spans 16 residues. Here the CDR3 DNA reads TGCGCCAGCAGCTTGGAAGGACAGGGACCGAACACTGAAGCTTTCTTT. It encodes CASSLEGQGPNTEAFF.

This chain uses TRBV5-6 with TRBJ2-7; D remains ambiguous. The CDR3 is made up of 11 amino acids. Trimming pared 2 bases from V and 6 bases from J, leaving 6 bases between. The germline V gene encodes CDR1 SGHDT and CDR2 YYEEEE. The CDR3 DNA reads TGTGCCAGCAGCTTCAGGTCCGAGCAGTACTTC. Protein: CASSFRSEQYF.

This clone appeared once. V is TRBV13 and J is TRBJ2-2; D unclear. The germline V gene has CDR1 PRHDT and CDR2 FYEKMQ (reference sequence). The V end was cut by 0 bases, the J end by 6 bases, with 5 bases between. There are 13 residues in the CDR3. The CDR3 loop reads CASSLGVPGELFF. Written as DNA, the CDR3 is TGTGCCAGCAGCTTAGGGGTTCCCGGGGAGCTGTTTTTT.

This clone was counted a single time. The chain employs TRBV19 and TRBJ1-5, with D possibly matching TRBD1 (5 bases). CDR1 is LNHDA and CDR2 is SQIVND in the germline V gene (reference sequence). V dropped 1 base and J dropped 7 bases, with 17 bases sitting between them. This CDR3 region has 16 residues. In DNA, the CDR3 is TGTGCCAGTAGTATAGTGGGGCAGGCGTTTCGACAGCCCCAGCATTTT. This codes for CASSIVGQAFRQPQHF.

The rearrangement joins TRBV28 to TRBJ2-7; 7 bases agree with TRBD1. The V gene's germline CDR1 is MDHEN and CDR2 SYDVKM. V trimming: 10 bases; J trimming: 4 bases; junction bases outside the gene matches: 28. The CDR3 length is 19 residues. CDR3 sequence: CATKQGTDYFGLRRYEQYF. CDR3 in DNA: TGTGCCACAAAACAAGGGACAGACTACTTCGGCCTCCGGCGGTACGAGCAGTACTTC.

This chain's CDR3 is CSVYTGELFF. Here the CDR3 DNA reads TGCAGTGTTTACACCGGGGAGCTGTTTTTT. The gene calls are TRBV20-1 and TRBJ2-2; D not certain. This CDR3 is 10 amino acids long. V was trimmed by 7 bases and J by 3 bases, leaving 3 bases between them. Germline V gene lookup returns CDR1 DFQATT and CDR2 SNEGSKA (reference sequence).

The CDR3 loop reads CASSPQLAGVGETQYF. In nucleotides, the CDR3 is TGTGCCAGCAGTCCCCAACTAGCGGGAGTGGGTGAGACCCAGTACTTC. This sequence joins TRBV27 and TRBJ2-5, with 11 bases aligning to TRBD2. The germline gives CDR1 MNHEY, CDR2 SMNVEV (reference sequence). The CDR3 runs 16 residues. The V and J ends lost 5 bases and 5 bases, in that order; junction bases with no gene match: 10.

J is TRBJ1-5 and V is TRBV2; D not resolved. CDR3 length: 13 amino acids. The ends were cut back, 3 bases at V and 0 bases at J, with 3 bases in the middle. Germline V gene sequence: CDR1 SNHLY, CDR2 FYNNEI. The CDR3 DNA is TGTGCCAGCAGTGACATTAGCAATCAGCCCCAGCATTTT. Its translation is CASSDISNQPQHF. Using reference TRBV2 and TRBJ1-5 for the parts outside the CDR3, the full variable domain is EPEVTQTPSHQVTQMGQEVILRCVPISNHLYFYWYRQILGQKVEFLVSFYNNEISEKSEIFDDQFSVERPDGSNFTLKIRSTKLEDSAMYFCASSDISNQPQHFGDGTRLSIL.

The rearrangement links TRBV2 to TRBJ2-7, with 13 bases aligning to TRBD2. The CDR3 contains 16 residues. The V gene's germline CDR1 is SNHLY and CDR2 FYNNEI. With V trimmed by 1 base and J by 5 bases, 5 bases remained unmatched. CDR3 in amino acids: CASSEGGLAGDNEQYF. Written as DNA, the CDR3 is TGTGCCAGCAGTGAAGGAGGACTAGCGGGAGACAACGAGCAGTACTTC.

The chain has TRBV18 and TRBJ2-1; D may be TRBD2 (5 bases). This CDR3 has 14 amino acids. V lost 1 base to trimming and J lost 4 bases, with 8 bases between them. CDR1 KGHSH and CDR2 LQKENI come from the germline V gene. CDR3 in amino acids: CASSPLGVYNEQFF. The CDR3 DNA sequence: TGTGCCAGCTCACCACTCGGGGTTTACAATGAGCAGTTCTTC.